Listed below are T cell receptor beta chains from one sample, sequenced in a study of identifying expanded T cells in peripheral blood. Only in-frame clones appear in the TCRdb table, and some are missing; sequencing was by immunoSEQ multiplex PCR. The table records 85,000 to 90,000 clones, approximately 84% of them present only once. Sequencing was performed on blood. The source is a person aged 18 to 75 in good health. Both conserved end residues are part of each CDR3. Fields, in order: clone size, V gene, J gene, D gene, CDR3 protein, CDR3 DNA. The D gene is left open where the match is weak. Not all rows give a size; the values are once, few, many and, for expanded clones, a class.

size: -
V: TRBV6-5
J: TRBJ1-2
D: -
CDR3: CASCCTTNYGYTF
DNA: TGTGCCAGCTGTTGCACAACTAACTATGGCTACACCTTC

size: -
V: TRBV5-1
J: TRBJ1-2
D: -
CDR3: CASSSGPRYGYTF
DNA: TGCGCCAGCAGCTCCGGGCCCCGATATGGCTACACCTTC

size: -
V: TRBV19
J: TRBJ1-5
D: -
CDR3: CASSIWGRGSNQPQHF
DNA: TGTGCCAGTAGTATATGGGGGCGCGGGAGCAATCAGCCCCAGCATTTT

size: -
V: TRBV11-2
J: TRBJ2-1
D: -
CDR3: CASSLGQYNGEQFF
DNA: TGTGCCAGCAGCTTAGGGCAGTACAACGGGGAGCAGTTCTTC

size: -
V: TRBV9
J: TRBJ1-4
D: -
CDR3: CASSVGPLIQGNEKLFF
DNA: TGTGCCAGCAGCGTCGGGCCCCTCATTCAGGGTAATGAAAAACTGTTTTTT

size: -
V: TRBV5-1
J: TRBJ2-2
D: -
CDR3: CASRSQDTGELFF
DNA: TGCGCCAGCCGGAGCCAGGACACCGGGGAGCTGTTTTTT

size: -
V: TRBV9
J: TRBJ1-2
D: -
CDR3: CASSVDGGLVRIGYGYTF
DNA: TGTGCCAGCAGCGTAGACGGAGGACTAGTTAGAATCGGCTATGGCTACACCTTC

size: -
V: TRBV19
J: TRBJ1-3
D: TRBD1
CDR3: CASTLNSQGGALGNTIYF
DNA: TGTGCCAGTACCCTAAACTCCCAGGGGGGGGCTCTTGGAAACACCATATATTTT

size: -
V: TRBV7-9
J: TRBJ1-2
D: -
CDR3: CASSLAYRVDNYGYTF
DNA: TGTGCCAGCAGCTTAGCCTACAGGGTGGATAACTATGGCTACACCTTC

size: -
V: TRBV25-1
J: TRBJ2-7
D: -
CDR3: CASTQGYEQYF
DNA: TGTGCCAGCACCCAGGGCTACGAGCAGTACTTC

size: few
V: TRBV30
J: TRBJ1-5
D: -
CDR3: CAWSKGFNQPQHF
DNA: TGTGCCTGGAGTAAGGGATTCAATCAGCCCCAGCATTTT

size: -
V: TRBV9
J: TRBJ2-3
D: -
CDR3: CASSSGTSTDTQYF
DNA: TGTGCCAGCAGCTCAGGGACTAGCACAGATACGCAGTATTTT

size: -
V: TRBV5-1
J: TRBJ2-7
D: TRBD1
CDR3: CASSSGTGESIVF
DNA: TGCGCCAGCAGCTCTGGGACAGGGGAATCGATAGTCTTC

size: -
V: TRBV6-5
J: TRBJ1-4
D: -
CDR3: CASSTRPQRGEKLFF
DNA: TGTGCCAGCAGTACCCGACCTCAACGGGGTGAAAAACTGTTTTTT

size: -
V: TRBV7-9
J: TRBJ2-1
D: -
CDR3: CASSRHRDPYNEQFF
DNA: TGTGCCAGCAGCCGGCATCGGGACCCCTACAATGAGCAGTTCTTC

size: once
V: TRBV30
J: TRBJ2-2
D: TRBD1
CDR3: CAWNRGPTGELFF
DNA: TGTGCCTGGAACAGGGGGCCCACCGGGGAGCTGTTTTTT

size: -
V: TRBV6-1
J: TRBJ1-2
D: TRBD1
CDR3: CASTRAGTGAYGYTF
DNA: TGTGCCAGCACCCGTGCGGGGACAGGTGCATATGGCTACACCTTC

size: -
V: TRBV6-1
J: TRBJ2-1
D: -
CDR3: CASGRGKRGQFF
DNA: TGTGCCAGCGGACGGGGTAAAAGGGGGCAGTTCTTC

size: -
V: TRBV11-2
J: TRBJ1-2
D: -
CDR3: CASSLGAPIGDIGGYTF
DNA: TGTGCCAGCAGCTTAGGGGCCCCTATTGGGGACATAGGTGGCTACACCTTC

size: -
V: TRBV19
J: TRBJ1-5
D: -
CDR3: CASSIAGQVEYQPQHF
DNA: TGTGCCAGTAGTATAGCAGGGCAAGTAGAATATCAGCCCCAGCATTTT

size: few
V: TRBV18
J: TRBJ1-2
D: -
CDR3: CASSQEHEDGYTF
DNA: TGTGCCAGCTCACAAGAACACGAGGATGGCTACACCTTC

size: -
V: TRBV19
J: TRBJ2-2
D: TRBD1
CDR3: CASKLQGQVNTGELFF
DNA: TGTGCCAGTAAACTCCAGGGACAGGTGAACACCGGGGAGCTGTTTTTT

size: -
V: TRBV7-9
J: TRBJ2-7
D: -
CDR3: CASSLRDLPYEQYF
DNA: TGTGCCAGCAGCCTCCGGGACCTTCCCTACGAGCAGTACTTC

size: few
V: TRBV7-9
J: TRBJ2-7
D: -
CDR3: CASSPQGIHYEQYF
DNA: TGTGCCAGCAGCCCCCAGGGGATTCACTACGAGCAGTACTTC

size: -
V: TRBV28
J: TRBJ2-5
D: TRBD1
CDR3: CASRGSDRGSGETQYF
DNA: TGTGCCAGCAGAGGCTCCGACAGGGGTTCGGGGGAGACCCAGTACTTC

size: -
V: TRBV4-2
J: TRBJ2-6
D: -
CDR3: CASSQEESSGANVLTF
DNA: TGTGCCAGCAGCCAAGAAGAGAGCTCTGGGGCCAACGTCCTGACTTTC

size: -
V: TRBV7-9
J: TRBJ2-5
D: TRBD1
CDR3: CASSSGWTGSQTQYF
DNA: TGTGCCAGCAGCTCAGGGTGGACAGGTAGTCAGACCCAGTACTTC

size: -
V: TRBV2
J: TRBJ2-1
D: -
CDR3: CASSESVSSYNEQFF
DNA: TGTGCCAGCAGTGAAAGTGTGAGCTCCTACAATGAGCAGTTCTTC

size: -
V: TRBV19
J: TRBJ2-3
D: -
CDR3: CASSMSGSSTDTQYF
DNA: TGTGCCAGTAGTATGTCAGGTTCCAGCACAGATACGCAGTATTTT

size: -
V: TRBV10-3
J: TRBJ1-2
D: TRBD1
CDR3: CAINKLGPGQDKSYGYTF
DNA: TGTGCCATCAACAAATTGGGTCCGGGACAGGATAAATCATATGGCTACACCTTC

size: -
V: TRBV2
J: TRBJ1-5
D: -
CDR3: CASSVDSNQPQHF
DNA: TGTGCCAGCAGCGTAGATAGCAATCAGCCCCAGCATTTT

size: once
V: TRBV6-1
J: TRBJ1-2
D: -
CDR3: CASSDPGVYYGYTF
DNA: TGTGCCAGCAGTGATCCCGGGGTTTACTATGGCTACACCTTC

size: -
V: TRBV30
J: TRBJ1-1
D: -
CDR3: CAWFLFNAEAFF
DNA: TGTGCCTGGTTTCTGTTTAACGCTGAAGCTTTCTTT

size: -
V: TRBV11-2
J: TRBJ2-3
D: -
CDR3: CASSLISASTDTQYF
DNA: TGTGCCAGCAGCTTAATCTCTGCTAGCACAGATACGCAGTATTTT

size: -
V: TRBV6-4
J: TRBJ1-2
D: TRBD1
CDR3: CASSPRGTGGERYTF
DNA: TGTGCCAGCAGCCCTAGGGGGACAGGGGGCGAGAGGTACACCTTC

size: -
V: TRBV11-3
J: TRBJ2-1
D: -
CDR3: CASSPPPSYNEQFF
DNA: TGTGCCAGCAGCCCGCCCCCTTCCTACAATGAGCAGTTCTTC

size: -
V: TRBV6-6
J: TRBJ1-1
D: -
CDR3: CASSYIRGETEAFF
DNA: TGTGCCAGCAGTTACATTAGGGGGGAGACTGAAGCTTTCTTT

size: -
V: TRBV7-9
J: TRBJ1-2
D: -
CDR3: CASSLGGAAGYTF
DNA: TGTGCCAGCAGCTTAGGGGGGGCGGCTGGCTACACCTTC

size: few
V: TRBV5-1
J: TRBJ1-1
D: -
CDR3: CASSLSLNTEAFF
DNA: TGCGCCAGCAGCTTGTCCTTGAACACTGAAGCTTTCTTT